This T cell receptor (beta chain) was retrieved from a study of beta chain features in type 1 diabetes. Study-wide results and limits: Relative to healthy donors, patients appeared to have naive, central memory and Treg TCRB repertoires that were more similar.

Per germline, CDR1 MDHEN and CDR2 SYDVKM. The CDR3 spans 13 residues. The V and J ends lost 3 bases and 7 bases respectively, with 12 bases between them. This clone was found once. What it binds is not known. Reverse transcribing all isolated RNA meant expressed TCRB transcripts were sequenced. Assay: immunoSEQ multiplex PCR; the TCRdb copy retains only in-frame clones and omits some. The sample lists about half a million clones, roughly 31% occurring once. The material sequenced was naive CD4+ T cells from blood. J is TRBJ1-1 and V is TRBV28; TRBD1 is a possible D gene (5 bases). This clonotype originated in a man aged 18 to 30 in good health. The DNA of the CDR3 is TGTGCCAGCAGTTTCGCCAGGGCCCTTGAAGCTTTCTTT. It translates to CASSFARALEAFF.